The next 2 T cell receptor beta chains were all read from a single sample in a study of blood T cells in healthy people across ages. A second about 6 to 12 cycle PCR used barcoded and J-beta primers. Each CDR3 protein is one row after TCRdb ran MiXCR on the 5' RACE reads. The sample holds more than 1.4 million distinct CDR3 sequences, 42% seen once. Sequenced material: blood. The receptors originated from a young woman in good health.

The rearrangement uses TRBV28 and TRBJ1-2, with 8 bases aligning to TRBD1. The CDR3 is made up of 15 amino acids. V was clipped by 6 bases and J by 4 bases; unmatched bases: 10. CDR1 is MDHEN, CDR2 SYDVKM, per germline. CDR3 in DNA: TGTGCCAGCAGCCGACTTAGACAGGGGCTCTATGGCTACACCTTC. Encoded protein: CASSRLRQGLYGYTF.

CDR3 protein: CASSQVSPNYGYTF. The CDR3 DNA follows: TGCGCCAGCAGCCAAGTCTCCCCTAACTATGGCTACACCTTC. The chain combines TRBV4-3 with TRBJ1-2; D not certain. The length of the CDR3 is 14 residues. CDR1 is LGHNA and CDR2 is YSLEER in the germline V gene. Trimming removed 1 base at V and 0 bases at J, with 6 bases between.